This is a list of T cell receptor beta chains from one sample in a study of T cell responses to AZD1222 COVID-19 vaccine. Assay used: immunoSEQ multiplex PCR; TCRdb lists only in-frame clones, some missing. The sample has some 140,000 clones, more than 85% seen once. Sequenced material: peripheral blood, taken on day 0 of AZD1222 vaccination. The origin of the receptors is an adult in good health. Each CDR3 is given with its conserved first and last residue. Fields, in order: clone size, D gene, CDR3 length, J gene, V gene, CDR3 DNA, CDR3 protein. D genes are given only for firm matches. Clone size, where shown, is once, few, many, or a class for clones that have expanded.

-,-,16,TRBJ2-7,TRBV7-9,TGTGCCAGCAGCCGACCGACCAGCGGGCCCCACTACGAGCAGTACTTC,CASSRPTSGPHYEQYF
-,-,15,TRBJ1-5,TRBV5-1,TGCGCCAGCAGCCCGGGCGGGGAAGGGCGTCAGCCCCAGCATTTT,CASSPGGEGRQPQHF
once,-,12,TRBJ1-1,TRBV30,TGTGCCTGGGCCGTTACAAACACTGAAGCTTTCTTT,CAWAVTNTEAFF
-,-,14,TRBJ1-1,TRBV2,TGTGCCAGCACTTCCCCTAGGGGGTACACTGAAGCTTTCTTT,CASTSPRGYTEAFF
once,TRBD1,14,TRBJ1-2,TRBV28,TGTGCCAGCACCACGGGACAGGGAAACTATGGCTACACCTTC,CASTTGQGNYGYTF
-,TRBD1,15,TRBJ1-6,TRBV6-5,TGTGCCAGCAGACGAGGACAGGGGAATAATTCACCCCTCCACTTT,CASRRGQGNNSPLHF
-,-,12,TRBJ2-3,TRBV7-6,TGTGCCAGCAGCTTTTATACAGATACGCAGTATTTT,CASSFYTDTQYF
-,-,13,TRBJ2-7,TRBV6-5,TGTGCCAGCAGATTAGCGGCTTCCTACGAGCAGTACTTC,CASRLAASYEQYF
few,-,11,TRBJ2-1,TRBV9,TGTGCCAGCAGCAGACATCATGAGCAGTTCTTC,CASSRHHEQFF
-,-,11,TRBJ2-7,TRBV2,TGTGCCAGCAGTCCAGGCTACGAGCAGTACTTC,CASSPGYEQYF
-,-,11,TRBJ2-1,TRBV19,TGTGCCAGTAGTCCTAACAATGAGCAGTTCTTC,CASSPNNEQFF
-,-,13,TRBJ1-2,TRBV5-1,TGCGCCAGCAGCGGCCCGTGGGACGGTGGCTACACCTTC,CASSGPWDGGYTF
-,TRBD1,17,TRBJ2-3,TRBV7-9,TGTGCCAGCAGCTTAGCTCCCGGACAGGGGGACACAGATACGCAGTATTTT,CASSLAPGQGDTDTQYF
-,-,14,TRBJ1-5,TRBV5-1,TGCGCCAGCAGCCCGGGACCGCTGAATCAGCCCCAGCATTTT,CASSPGPLNQPQHF
-,-,12,TRBJ1-2,TRBV10-3,TGTGCCATCAGTGCTAACGTGGATGGCTACACCTTC,CAISANVDGYTF
-,-,12,TRBJ2-7,TRBV7-9,TGTGCCAGCACGAATCCGACGGACGAGCAGTACTTC,CASTNPTDEQYF
-,-,14,TRBJ1-1,TRBV11-2,TGTGCCAGCAGCTTAGTGGACCTTAACACTGAAGCTTTCTTT,CASSLVDLNTEAFF
once,-,15,TRBJ2-3,TRBV18,TGTGCCAGCTCACCACGGTCGGCAGCCACAGATACGCAGTATTTT,CASSPRSAATDTQYF
-,TRBD1,16,TRBJ1-1,TRBV2,TGTGCCAGCAGTGGCCCCCGACAGGGGGTGAACACTGAAGCTTTCTTT,CASSGPRQGVNTEAFF
-,-,13,TRBJ2-2,TRBV27,TGTGCCAGCAGTTTCCACCCTACCGGGGAGCTGTTTTTT,CASSFHPTGELFF
-,-,12,TRBJ2-2,TRBV11-3,TGTGCCAGCAAGAAATCAACCGGGGAGCTGTTTTTT,CASKKSTGELFF
few,-,15,TRBJ1-1,TRBV15,TGTGCCACCAGCAGAGATTTGGGGAAGAACACTGAAGCTTTCTTT,CATSRDLGKNTEAFF